This T cell receptor beta chain derives from a study of preoperative IRX-2 immunotherapy in early breast cancer. Treatment: preoperative locoregional IRX-2 cytokine immunotherapy. Preoperative locoregional IRX-2 cytokine immunotherapy was tested in the phase Ib source study. A remark on this clone: The conserved final phenylalanine or tryptophan is absent from the CDR3, which likely points to a read error. No DNA is shown, since the ends of the CDR3 on it are uncertain; the CDR3 is the one TCRdb lists.

The CDR3 totals 13 residues, both ends included. Germline V gene sequence: CDR1 SGHKS, CDR2 YYEKEE (reference sequence). Here immunoSEQ multiplex PCR was the method, and the copy in TCRdb shows in-frame clones only, minus some. The sample records tens of thousands of clones, over 90% being singletons. The chain couples TRBV5-5 to TRBJ1-2. This material was acquired from a patient treated with IRX-2 immunotherapy. The sequence was obtained from a human donor with breast cancer. The CDR3 protein is CASTDRVSRKTYG.